These 28 T cell receptor beta chains originate from one sample sequenced in a study of blood T cell repertoires in COVID-19 (dated by TCRdb to about 2020). Library preparation employed the immunoSEQ multiplex PCR assay. TCRdb holds this immuneACCESS table with in-frame rearrangements only. Some clones are missing; in checked studies, unresolved V genes explain under half, and the rest has no known cause. Recorded for this sample are 75,000 to 95,000 clones; 75% to 90% of them occurred a single time. The biggest ten clones account for under 6.5% of the sample. The sample taken for sequencing was peripheral blood. Every receptor here comes from a man between 45 and 60 years old with active COVID-19.

The sample holds a few counts of this clone. V and J are TRBV15 and TRBJ1-2; 9 bases are a match to TRBD1. Germline assignment: CDR1 LNHNV and CDR2 YYDKDF (reference sequence). V trimming: 3 bases; J trimming: 7 bases; junction bases outside the gene matches: 9. The CDR3 has 15 amino acids. CDR3 in DNA: TGTGCCACCAGCAGGGAAGGGACAGGGCTTCTTGGCTACACCTTC. Encoded protein: CATSREGTGLLGYTF.

DNA of the CDR3: TGTGCCAGCTCACCTCGCCCCCAACAGGGGGCGGCTGAAGCTTTCTTT. This encodes CASSPRPQQGAAEAFF. The chain carries TRBV18 and TRBJ1-1, with 9 bases fitting TRBD1. The CDR3 length is 16 residues. Losses at the gene ends were 3 bases for V and 6 bases for J; bases not matched to a gene: 11. Germline V gene lookup returns CDR1 KGHSH and CDR2 LQKENI.

The rearrangement joins TRBV2 to TRBJ2-1, with 8 bases matching TRBD1. This CDR3 spans 12 amino acids. Germline values: CDR1 SNHLY, CDR2 FYNNEI. The ends lost 2 bases at V and 15 bases at J; junction bases unmatched: 6. CDR3 in DNA: TGTGCCAGCAGTGAAACCCGGGACAGGCGGTTCTTC. It is translated as CASSETRDRRFF.

The CDR3 is CASTFGTGLDSPLHF. The CDR3 DNA reads as TGTGCCAGCACCTTCGGGACAGGGTTGGATTCACCCCTCCACTTT. This chain joins TRBV27 and TRBJ1-6, with 9 bases matching TRBD1. This CDR3 region has 15 residues. V lost 7 bases, J lost 8 bases, and 9 bases stayed unmatched. Germline loops: CDR1 MNHEY, CDR2 SMNVEV (reference sequence).

This clone has only one observation. The V gene is TRBV5-1, the J gene TRBJ2-7, with TRBD2 identical over 12 bases. This CDR3 has 17 amino acids. CDR1 SGHRS and CDR2 YFSETQ come from the germline V gene. Unmatched junction bases numbered 7, after V lost 1 base and J lost 2 bases. CDR3 coding DNA: TGCGCCAGCAGCTTGACCAGGACTAGCGGGACGGCCTACGAGCAGTACTTC. Amino acid sequence: CASSLTRTSGTAYEQYF. The whole variable domain, remainder taken from reference TRBV5-1 and TRBJ2-7, is KAGVTQTPRYLIKTRGQQVTLSCSPISGHRSVSWYQQTPGQGLQFLFEYFSETQRNKGNFPGRFSGRQFSNSRSEMNVSTLELGDSALYLCASSLTRTSGTAYEQYFGPGTRLTVT.

This sequence joins TRBV29-1 and TRBJ1-1; no reliable D call. This CDR3 has 15 amino acids. V shed 4 bases and J shed 0 bases, with 15 bases lying between them. Germline V gene sequence: CDR1 SQVTM, CDR2 ANQGSEA. In DNA, the CDR3 is TGCAGCGTTGGCGCCGAACAGTACATGAACACTGAAGCTTTCTTT. Protein: CSVGAEQYMNTEAFF.

The J gene is TRBJ2-7, the V gene TRBV19, with 9 positions matching TRBD2. Per the germline V gene, CDR1 is LNHDA and CDR2 is SQIVND (reference sequence). J lost 2 bases, V lost 8 bases, and 10 bases had no gene match. The CDR3 loop spans 15 amino acids. CDR3 sequence reads: CASGVVLAGPYEQYF. The DNA of the CDR3 is TGTGCCAGTGGTGTTGTCCTAGCGGGACCCTACGAGCAGTACTTC.

This clone was counted between two and nine times. V usage is TRBV23-1 and J usage is TRBJ1-6; D may be TRBD1 (5 bases). TRBV23-1 is an ORF, with its function uncertain. Trimming removed 2 bases from V and 4 bases from J, with 15 bases in between. The CDR3 runs 17 residues. CDR3 sequence: CASSQPGRENYNSPLHF. As DNA, the CDR3 is TGCGCCAGCAGTCAACCGGGACGGGAGAATTATAATTCACCCCTCCACTTT.

V and J are TRBV9 and TRBJ2-2, with 10 bases matching TRBD1. The CDR3 length is 16 residues. V was pared by 2 bases and J by 2 bases, with 3 bases of the junction left unmatched. Germline CDR1 reads SGDLS; CDR2 reads YYNGEE. This CDR3 reads CASSVGTGDNTGELFF. The CDR3, as DNA: TGTGCCAGCAGCGTCGGGACAGGGGATAACACCGGGGAGCTGTTTTTT.

The rearrangement uses TRBV7-8 and TRBJ1-5; 8 bases are a match to TRBD1. The CDR3 loop spans 14 amino acids. Germline assignment: CDR1 SGHVS and CDR2 FQNEAQ. V was clipped by 5 bases and J by 6 bases; unmatched bases: 6. The CDR3 DNA reads as TGTGCCAGCAGCCATGACAGGGGTCGTCAGCCCCAGCATTTT. Translating it yields CASSHDRGRQPQHF.

V usage is TRBV10-3 and J usage is TRBJ1-2, with 7 bases fitting TRBD1. Germline V CDR1 and CDR2: ENHRY, SYGVKD. CDR3 size: 13 residues. The J segment lost 7 bases and the V segment lost 6 bases, leaving 8 bases of the junction unmatched. The CDR3 DNA is TGTGCCATCAGGGGGGACAGTAGTGGTGGCTACACCTTC. Protein sequence: CAIRGDSSGGYTF.

A few counts support this clone. V and J are TRBV5-1 and TRBJ2-2; 7 bases map to TRBD1. This CDR3 is built from 16 residues. V dropped 3 bases and J dropped 7; count of bases not matched to a gene: 12. Germline V CDR1 and CDR2: SGHRS, YFSETQ. CDR3 DNA: TGCGCCAGCAGCTCCATCCGACAGGGAAAGAGCGGGGAGCTGTTTTTT. It is translated as CASSSIRQGKSGELFF.

The chain uses TRBV2 and TRBJ2-6; no definite D call. Per germline, CDR1 SNHLY and CDR2 FYNNEI. The V gene lost 6 bases and the J gene lost 1 base, with 10 bases spanning the gap. This CDR3 has 15 amino acids. CDR3 DNA sequence: TGTGCCAGCAGACCAGACATGTCTGGGGCCAACGTCCTGACTTTC. The encoded protein is CASRPDMSGANVLTF. Using reference TRBV2 and TRBJ2-6 for the parts outside the CDR3, the full variable domain is EPEVTQTPSHQVTQMGQEVILRCVPISNHLYFYWYRQILGQKVEFLVSFYNNEISEKSEIFDDQFSVERPDGSNFTLKIRSTKLEDSAMYFCASRPDMSGANVLTFGAGSRLTVL.

This CDR3 is CSASTRGRETQYF. The DNA of the CDR3 is TGCAGTGCTAGTACTAGGGGGCGAGAGACCCAGTACTTC. The J gene is TRBJ2-5, the V gene TRBV20-1; 7 bases line up with TRBD1. This CDR3 contains 13 residues. Germline V CDR1 and CDR2: DFQATT, SNEGSKA (reference sequence). The junction had 5 bases not matched to a gene; V was cut back by 3 bases and J by 4 bases.

In its sample, this clone was seen a few times. The chain carries TRBV2 and TRBJ2-7; D may be TRBD2 (5 bases). The CDR3 runs to 14 residues. Germline lookup yields CDR1 SNHLY and CDR2 FYNNEI. V lost 7 bases to trimming and J lost 7 bases, with 20 bases between them. CDR3 sequence (DNA): TGTGCCAGCACACTAGACCCTATCTTTACGGAGCAGTACTTC. This gives the protein CASTLDPIFTEQYF.

This clone was recorded a few times. CDR3 sequence (DNA): TGTGCCAGCTCACCAATCCAGGAGGGGAACTATGGCTACACCTTC. It translates to CASSPIQEGNYGYTF. The chain links TRBV18 to TRBJ1-2; tentatively, D is TRBD1 (5 bases). With 2 bases removed from V and 2 bases from J, the gap between germline ends came to 12 bases. The CDR3 has 15 amino acids. Germline assignment: CDR1 KGHSH and CDR2 LQKENI.

The CDR3 here is CASSPRTGAGELFF. The DNA of the CDR3 is TGTGCCAGCAGCCCCCGGACAGGGGCCGGGGAGCTGTTTTTT. V and J are TRBV7-3 and TRBJ2-2; 9 positions match TRBD1. With 5 bases clipped from V and 6 bases from J, the junction kept 4 bases outside the gene matches. The CDR3 totals 14 residues. Germline CDR1 is SGHTA and CDR2 is FQGTGA.

This chain links TRBV18 with TRBJ2-1; D might be TRBD2 (6 bases). The germline V gene has CDR1 KGHSH and CDR2 LQKENI. Between the trimmed V and J ends, which lost 4 bases and 1 base, there was a span of 14 bases. The length of the CDR3 is 16 residues. This CDR3 is CASSQLGRGSYNEQFF. The CDR3 region has the DNA TGTGCCAGCTCACAGCTCGGGAGAGGGTCCTACAATGAGCAGTTCTTC.

The rearrangement uses TRBV28 and TRBJ1-1; D unresolved. Looked up from germline, CDR1 is MDHEN and CDR2 is SYDVKM. The V and J ends lost 3 bases and 4 bases respectively, with 12 bases between them. The CDR3 consists of 14 residues. CDR3: CASSFAGRGTEAFF. The CDR3 coding sequence is TGTGCCAGCAGTTTTGCAGGCCGGGGCACTGAAGCTTTCTTT.

This clone was observed a few times. The chain recombines TRBV28 with TRBJ1-3, with D perhaps matching TRBD1 (5 bases). The CDR3 covers 16 residues. Germline V gene sequence: CDR1 MDHEN, CDR2 SYDVKM. Trimming shortened V by 4 bases and J by 1 base, and 14 bases separated the two germline ends. The CDR3 coding sequence is TGTGCCAGCAGTTCCCCCGGGGGGTCTTCTGGAAACACCATATATTTT. Translation: CASSSPGGSSGNTIYF.

The V gene is TRBV21-1, the J gene TRBJ2-7; TRBD2, the D gene given by the table, was not confirmed from the DNA. TRBV21-1 constitutes a pseudogene. The CDR3 consists of 22 residues. The DNA for the CDR3 is TGTGCCAGCAGCGGACCGGGACAGCCTCAACCCAGACTAGCGGGCCTCTCCTACGAGCAGTACTTC. Protein product: CASSGPGQPQPRLAGLSYEQYF.

V and J are TRBV11-2 and TRBJ1-1; no clear D gene. Germline values: CDR1 SGHAT, CDR2 FQNNGV. The length of the CDR3 is 14 residues. V lost 3 bases and J 1 base, leaving 9 bases between the germline ends. The CDR3 DNA is TGTGCCAGCAGCTTGATAGGAGAGAACACTGAAGCTTTCTTT. Protein product: CASSLIGENTEAFF.

The chain carries TRBV5-1 and TRBJ2-3; the D is unclear. Trimming took off 0 bases at V and 0 bases at J, with 5 bases between the two ends. Germline CDR1 SGHRS, CDR2 YFSETQ. This CDR3 is built from 14 residues. In DNA, the CDR3 is TGCGCCAGCAGCTTGGACATGAGCACAGATACGCAGTATTTT. Translating gives CASSLDMSTDTQYF.

This clone was counted once. The chain uses TRBV5-6 and TRBJ2-5; 14 nucleotides align to TRBD2. After removal of 6 bases from V and 5 bases from J, the junction contained 6 bases not matched to a gene. Germline V gene lookup returns CDR1 SGHDT and CDR2 YYEEEE. The CDR3 spans 15 residues. In DNA, the CDR3 is TGTGCCAGCATCGGGACTAGCGGGAGCTTGGAGACCCAGTACTTC. Its translation: CASIGTSGSLETQYF.

J is TRBJ1-6 and V is TRBV28; D unresolved. V lost 2 bases and J 8 bases, leaving 19 bases between the germline ends. Germline CDR1 is MDHEN and CDR2 is SYDVKM. This CDR3 region has 17 residues. CDR3 coding DNA: TGTGCCAGCAGTTTAGTGGTAATCGGCAGGTCCTATTCACCCCTCCACTTT. Protein sequence: CASSLVVIGRSYSPLHF.

The chain joins TRBV28 to TRBJ2-7; tentatively, D is TRBD1 (6 bases). Germline values: CDR1 MDHEN, CDR2 SYDVKM. The CDR3 runs 16 residues. Trimming removed 7 bases at V and 4 bases at J, with 23 bases between. DNA of the CDR3: TGTGCCAGCACCCCTGGACAGTTGATAATGGAATACGAGCAGTACTTC. Residues: CASTPGQLIMEYEQYF.

The genes are TRBV28 and TRBJ1-3, with D perhaps TRBD1 (6 bases). Germline V gene data show CDR1 as MDHEN and CDR2 as SYDVKM. There are 15 residues in the CDR3. Trimming shortened V by 4 bases and J by 3 bases, and 13 bases separated the two germline ends. The chain's CDR3 is CASSSLWGHGNTIYF. For the CDR3, the DNA is TGTGCCAGCAGTTCCTTATGGGGACATGGAAACACCATATATTTT.

This rearrangement joins TRBV28 to TRBJ2-1; 8 nucleotides align to TRBD2. V lost 2 bases to trimming and J lost 5 bases; unmatched junction nucleotides: 8. Germline CDR1 MDHEN, CDR2 SYDVKM. This CDR3 is 16 amino acids long. CDR3 nucleotides: TGTGCCAGCAGTTTAGGCGGGGGGCCTCGTAACAATGAGCAGTTCTTC. This encodes CASSLGGGPRNNEQFF.